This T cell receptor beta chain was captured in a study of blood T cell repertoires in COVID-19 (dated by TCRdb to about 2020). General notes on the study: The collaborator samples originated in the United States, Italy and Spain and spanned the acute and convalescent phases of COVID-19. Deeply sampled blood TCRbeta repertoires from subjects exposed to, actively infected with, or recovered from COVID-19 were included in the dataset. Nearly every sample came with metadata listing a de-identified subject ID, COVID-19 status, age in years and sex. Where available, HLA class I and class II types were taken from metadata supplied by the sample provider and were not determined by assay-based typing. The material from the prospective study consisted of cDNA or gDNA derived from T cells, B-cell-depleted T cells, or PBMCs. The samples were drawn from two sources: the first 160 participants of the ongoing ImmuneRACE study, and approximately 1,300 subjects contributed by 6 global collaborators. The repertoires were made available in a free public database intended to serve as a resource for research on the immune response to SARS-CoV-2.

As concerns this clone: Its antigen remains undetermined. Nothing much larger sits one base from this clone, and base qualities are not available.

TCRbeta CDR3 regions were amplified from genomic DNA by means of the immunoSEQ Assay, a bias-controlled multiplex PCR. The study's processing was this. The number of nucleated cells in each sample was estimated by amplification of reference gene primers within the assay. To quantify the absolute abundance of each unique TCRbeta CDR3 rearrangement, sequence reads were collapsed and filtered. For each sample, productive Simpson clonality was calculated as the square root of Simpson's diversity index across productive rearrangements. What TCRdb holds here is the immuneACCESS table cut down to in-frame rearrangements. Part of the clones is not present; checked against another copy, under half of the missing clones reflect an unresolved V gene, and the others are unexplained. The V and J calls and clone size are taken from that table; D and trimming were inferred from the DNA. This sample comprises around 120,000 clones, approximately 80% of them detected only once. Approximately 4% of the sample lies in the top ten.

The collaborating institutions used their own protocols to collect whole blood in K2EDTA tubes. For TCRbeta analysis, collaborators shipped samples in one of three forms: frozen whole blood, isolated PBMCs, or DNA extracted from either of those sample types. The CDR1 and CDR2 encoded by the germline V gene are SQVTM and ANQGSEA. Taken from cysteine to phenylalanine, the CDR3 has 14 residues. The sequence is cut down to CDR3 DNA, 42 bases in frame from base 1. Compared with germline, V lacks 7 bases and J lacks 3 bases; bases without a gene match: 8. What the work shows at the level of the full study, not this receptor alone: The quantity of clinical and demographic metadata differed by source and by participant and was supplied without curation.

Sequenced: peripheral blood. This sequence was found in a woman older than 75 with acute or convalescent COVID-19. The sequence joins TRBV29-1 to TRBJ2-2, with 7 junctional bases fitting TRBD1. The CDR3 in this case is CSAIRDRDTGELFF. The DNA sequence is TGCAGCGCTATACGGGACAGAGACACCGGGGAGCTGTTTTTT.